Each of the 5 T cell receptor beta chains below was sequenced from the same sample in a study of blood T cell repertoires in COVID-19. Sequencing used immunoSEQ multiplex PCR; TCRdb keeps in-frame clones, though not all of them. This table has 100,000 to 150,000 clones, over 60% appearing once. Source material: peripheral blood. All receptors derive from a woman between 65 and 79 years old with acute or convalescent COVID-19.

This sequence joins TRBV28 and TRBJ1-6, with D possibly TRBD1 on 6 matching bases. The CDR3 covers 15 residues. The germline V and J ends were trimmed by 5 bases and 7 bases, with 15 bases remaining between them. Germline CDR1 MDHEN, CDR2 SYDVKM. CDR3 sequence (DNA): TGTGCCAGCAGTGGGGGCGGGGGGCGGAATTCACCCCTCCACTTT. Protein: CASSGGGGRNSPLHF.

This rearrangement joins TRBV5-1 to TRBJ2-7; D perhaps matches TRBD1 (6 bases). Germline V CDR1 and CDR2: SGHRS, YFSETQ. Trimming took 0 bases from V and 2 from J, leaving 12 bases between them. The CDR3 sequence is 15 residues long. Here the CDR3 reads CASSLGPTGTYEQYF. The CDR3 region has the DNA TGCGCCAGCAGCTTGGGACCGACAGGCACCTACGAGCAGTACTTC.

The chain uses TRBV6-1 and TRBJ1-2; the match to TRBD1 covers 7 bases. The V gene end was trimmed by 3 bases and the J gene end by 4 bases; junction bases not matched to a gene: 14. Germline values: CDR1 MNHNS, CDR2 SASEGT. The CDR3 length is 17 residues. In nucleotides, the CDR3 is TGTGCCAGCAGTGATCCCACGACAGGGACCCTGCTCTATGGCTACACCTTC. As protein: CASSDPTTGTLLYGYTF.

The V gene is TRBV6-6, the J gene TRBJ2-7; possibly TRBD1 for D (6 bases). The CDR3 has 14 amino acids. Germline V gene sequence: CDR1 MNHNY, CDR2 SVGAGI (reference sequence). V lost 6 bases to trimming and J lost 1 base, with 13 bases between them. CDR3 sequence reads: CASRAGTLSYEQYF. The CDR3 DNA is TGTGCCAGCAGAGCCGGGACACTTTCCTACGAGCAGTACTTC.

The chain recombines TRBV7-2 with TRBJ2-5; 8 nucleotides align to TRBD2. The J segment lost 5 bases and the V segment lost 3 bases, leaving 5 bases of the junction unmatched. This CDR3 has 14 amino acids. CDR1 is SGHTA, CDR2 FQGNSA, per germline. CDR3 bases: TGTGCCAGCAGCTTTACGGGGGGGGGCGAGACCCAGTACTTC. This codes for CASSFTGGGETQYF.